This TCR beta chain was recovered during a study of Ad26.COV2.S vaccination and SARS-CoV-2 variants. Sample treatment: 15 to 20 received Ad26.COV2.S at low or high dose, single or two shots; roughly 5 received placebo; per-sample allocation not given. On day 63 after the first injection, vaccine and placebo recipients gave samples. V trimming: 0 bases; J trimming: 2 bases; junction bases outside the gene matches: 7. CDR3 length: 16 residues. Germline loops: CDR1 SGHRS, CDR2 YFSETQ. Sequencing was performed with immunoSEQ multiplex PCR; in TCRdb, only in-frame clones are kept and a portion is missing. This sample has over 250,000 clones; around 87% occur once, and the top ten carry roughly 3.5%.

Specimen: peripheral blood, collected in a trial of Ad26.COV2.S vaccine versus placebo. The source is a person between 18 and 60 years old who received the Ad26.COV2.S COVID-19 vaccine or a placebo. J is TRBJ2-5 and V is TRBV5-1, with TRBD1 matching 7 bases. The CDR3 coding sequence is TGCGCCAGCAGCTTGGCGGGACAGCCCGCGCAAGAGACCCAGTACTTC. It codes for CASSLAGQPAQETQYF.